This TCR beta chain derives from a study of OX40 agonist ivuxolimab in advanced cancers. Looking at the study overall: Having had anti-PD-1, anti-PD-L1 or anti-CTLA-4 therapy before was allowed, and over 35% had some. Study outcomes and limitations: By week 6 at 0.1 to 3.0 mg/kg, blood CD4+ and CD8+ T cells had expanded clonally. In general, CD8+ T cells held more expanded clones than CD4+ did, on average.

Worth noting for this clone: Antigen unknown.

This table comes from immunoSEQ multiplex PCR, and its TCRdb copy is limited to in-frame clones, with some not included. The profile shows about 80,000 clones, 70% to 90% of them singletons. The CDR3 totals 15 residues. V lost 6 bases to trimming and J lost 1 base, with 17 bases between them. The germline gives CDR1 SQVTM, CDR2 ANQGSEA. This sample comprised CD4+ or CD8+ T cells sorted from blood, obtained in a trial of the OX40 agonist ivuxolimab. J is TRBJ2-3 and V is TRBV29-1, with D possibly TRBD2 on 5 matching bases. The receptor was isolated from an adult with an advanced solid tumor such as melanoma, head and neck, liver or kidney cancer. CDR3 in amino acids: CSVKRASSRTDTQYF. CDR3 bases: TGCAGCGTCAAGAGGGCTAGCAGCCGCACAGATACGCAGTATTTT.